The sequence of this T cell receptor beta chain was determined in a study of cytomegalovirus exposure and HLA in healthy donors. This CDR3 has 14 residues. CDR1 is ENHRY and CDR2 is SYGVKD in the germline V gene. V was clipped by 4 bases and J by 7 bases; unmatched bases: 7. This clone was counted a few times. The PCR contained 60 Vbeta and 13 Jbeta primers. Some clones are missing from TCRdb's copy, which holds only in-frame ones; the method was immunoSEQ multiplex PCR. The sample has roughly 150,000 clones, 70% seen once; the top ten hold around 1.9%. This TCR was recovered from a woman in her fifties or sixties in good health and CMV-seropositive. The genes are TRBV10-3 and TRBJ1-5, with TRBD1 matching over 7 bases. The sample comprised PBMCs. CDR3 coding DNA: TGTGCCATCAGTGGTGAGGGGGCAAGGCAGCCCCAGCATTTT. It encodes CAISGEGARQPQHF.